The present entry profiles one TCR beta chain with its context. Its antigen remains unknown. TCR beta VDJ and CDR3 profiling used genomic DNA as template. TCRdb re-called the reads through MiXCR, storing one row per CDR3 protein. The data show approximately 270,000 distinct CDR3 sequences, approximately 57% seen once. The data are from a study of CD8+CD57+ T cells in acquired aplastic anemia. Study-level background: Average DNA yield from sorted CD4+ and CD8+ cells was about 3.2 ug.

Study-level results: Researchers report that approximately 28 CD8+ CDR3 sequences appeared in both patients and controls. CD8+ Simpson's diversity in patients was not significantly different from that in controls.

The CDR3 length is 16 residues. The V segment lost 5 bases and the J segment 5 bases; nucleotides outside the gene matches: 11. Germline CDR1 is SGHVS and CDR2 is FQNEAQ. The V gene is TRBV7-8, the J gene TRBJ2-5, with 10 bases aligning to TRBD2. Sequencing used sorted CD4+, CD8+, or CD8+CD57+ T cells (not recorded which) from PBMCs. The receptor was derived from a human donor with severe aplastic anemia or a healthy control (not recorded which). CDR3 in DNA: TGTGCCAGCAGCCAGGGTCTAGCGGGAGAGCGGGAGACCCAGTACTTC. As protein: CASSQGLAGERETQYF.